The 29 T cell receptor beta chains below come from one sample, sequenced in a study of naive and memory T cell subsets. Both TRBC1 and TRBC2 were covered by a beta constant-region primer of two equimolar oligonucleotides. TCRdb re-called the UMI-ligation and nested PCR reads with MiXCR, one entry per CDR3 protein. The sample includes 75,000 to 85,000 distinct CDR3 sequences, around 14% of them seen just once. Sequenced material: central memory CD4+ T cells from blood. These receptors were taken from a human donor in good health.

This clonotype appeared many times. CDR3 sequence (DNA): TGTGCCACCAGTGATCCTAATTCCGAGCAGTACTTC. Protein product: CATSDPNSEQYF. V and J are TRBV24-1 and TRBJ2-7, with D uncertain. Germline loops: CDR1 KGHDR, CDR2 SFDVKD. CDR3 length equals 12 residues. The V gene lost 3 bases and the J gene lost 6 bases, with 8 bases spanning the gap.

The V gene is TRBV7-3, the J gene TRBJ2-2, with D tentatively TRBD1 (6 bases). CDR1 is SGHTA, CDR2 FQGTGA, per germline. V shed 0 bases and J shed 6 bases, with 8 bases lying between them. The CDR3 has 14 amino acids. The DNA of the CDR3 is TGTGCCAGCAGCTTAACGGGGGCAGCCGGGGAGCTGTTTTTT. Translation: CASSLTGAAGELFF. The variable domain in full, with the rest retrieved from reference TRBV7-3 and TRBJ2-2, is GAGVSQTPSNKVTEKGKYVELRCDPISGHTALYWYRQSLGQGPEFLIYFQGTGAADDSGLPNDRFFAVRPEGSVSTLKIQRTERGDSAVYLCASSLTGAAGELFFGEGSRLTVL.

The chain's CDR3 is CASSFLANNQPQHF. As DNA, the CDR3 is TGTGCCAGCAGTTTTTTGGCGAACAATCAGCCCCAGCATTTT. The rearrangement joins TRBV28 to TRBJ1-5; D call uncertain. Germline V lookup: CDR1 MDHEN, CDR2 SYDVKM. The CDR3 has 14 residues. The germline V and J ends were trimmed by 3 bases and 3 bases, with 9 bases remaining between them.

This clonotype was recorded a few times. The rearrangement joins TRBV20-1 to TRBJ2-7; perhaps TRBD2 as D (7 bases). Germline CDR1 DFQATT, CDR2 SNEGSKA (reference sequence). V was trimmed by 6 bases and J by 3 bases, leaving 18 bases between them. The CDR3 has 14 amino acids. The chain's CDR3 is CSATIGGVNYEQYF. CDR3 nucleotide sequence: TGCAGTGCCACAATAGGGGGGGTAAACTACGAGCAGTACTTC.

There are a few counts of this clonotype. The chain carries TRBV6-2 or TRBV6-3 and TRBJ1-6; D is undetermined. Germline loops: CDR1 MNHEY, CDR2 SVGEGT. This CDR3 spans 13 amino acids. V was shortened by 9 bases and J by 13 bases, with 19 bases between the two germline ends. The CDR3 nucleotides are TGTGCCAGTCGGACGGCCATGGAAGATCCCCTCCACTTT. It is translated as CASRTAMEDPLHF.

The chain carries TRBV3-1 and TRBJ1-1; D is perhaps TRBD1 (5 bases). Deletions cut 3 bases from V and 3 bases from J, with 8 bases between. The CDR3 contains 13 residues. The germline CDR1 and CDR2 sequences are LGHDT and YNNKEL (reference sequence). The CDR3 region is CASSQRGYTEAFF. CDR3 bases: TGTGCCAGCAGCCAGAGGGGCTACACTGAAGCTTTCTTT.

This clonotype was found a few times. V is TRBV7-9 and J is TRBJ1-1; D gene ambiguous. Trimming stripped 6 bases from V and 3 bases from J, with 8 bases between. Germline V lookup: CDR1 SEHNR, CDR2 FQNEAQ (reference sequence). The CDR3 sequence is 12 residues long. CDR3 sequence (DNA): TGTGCCAGCAGGGTCGTGGACACTGAAGCTTTCTTT. Its translation is CASRVVDTEAFF.

This clonotype showed up just once. Possible read error: a much larger clone is one base away. The rearrangement uses TRBV10-2 and TRBJ2-3; maybe TRBD2 (6 bases). CDR1 WSHSY and CDR2 SAAADI come from the germline V gene. There are 15 residues in the CDR3. V dropped 3 bases and J dropped 6 bases, with 16 bases sitting between them. The CDR3 DNA follows: TGCGCCAGCAGTGAATGGGGGAGGTCCTCCGATACGCAGTATTTT. Protein product: CASSEWGRSSDTQYF.

This clonotype was seen only a few times. This chain links TRBV6-5 with TRBJ2-3, with D uncertain. The CDR3 covers 15 residues. Germline values: CDR1 MNHEY, CDR2 SVGAGI. With 2 bases removed from V and 0 bases from J, the gap between germline ends came to 9 bases. CDR3 in DNA: TGTGCCAGCAGTTACGATTTAGGTAGCACAGATACGCAGTATTTT. It encodes CASSYDLGSTDTQYF.

The chain recombines TRBV4-1 with TRBJ2-5, with 9 bases identical to TRBD1. The CDR3 sequence is 16 residues long. V trimming: 0 bases; J trimming: 7 bases; junction bases outside the gene matches: 9. Germline V gives CDR1 MGHRA, CDR2 YSYEKL. CDR3 sequence reads: CASSQEGTGKGWTQYF. The CDR3 DNA follows: TGCGCCAGCAGCCAAGAAGGGACAGGGAAAGGTTGGACCCAGTACTTC.

The table lists this clonotype with a few counts. The V gene is TRBV4-1, the J gene TRBJ2-3; no reliable D call. CDR1 is MGHRA, CDR2 YSYEKL, per germline. Trimming left V 0 bases short and J 5 bases short, with 12 bases between. The CDR3 totals 15 residues. The CDR3 bases are TGCGCCAGCAGCCAAGAGTGGCCGTCAAGAGATACGCAGTATTTT. It codes for CASSQEWPSRDTQYF.

The chain has TRBV6-2 or TRBV6-3 and TRBJ2-3; the D is unclear. The CDR3 spans 12 residues. Germline V gives CDR1 MNHEY, CDR2 SVGEGT. Trimming took off 6 bases at V and 2 bases at J, with 6 bases between the two ends. CDR3 residues: CASRTYTDTQYF. The CDR3 coding sequence is TGTGCCAGCAGAACTTACACAGATACGCAGTATTTT.

This clonotype has a count of ten or more. The genes are TRBV12-3 or TRBV12-4 and TRBJ2-7; 12 bases fit TRBD2. The CDR3 loop spans 17 amino acids. With V trimmed by 2 bases and J by 2 bases, 7 bases remained unmatched. DNA of the CDR3: TGTGCCAGCAGTTTACAGACTAGCGGGAGAAGGACCTACGAGCAGTACTTC. Protein product: CASSLQTSGRRTYEQYF.

This rearrangement joins TRBV12-3 or TRBV12-4 to TRBJ2-5, with TRBD2 as a possible D gene (5 bases). Trimming left V 6 bases short and J 2 bases short, with 13 bases between. The CDR3 covers 14 residues. Written as DNA, the CDR3 is TGTGCCAGCAGCGAGCGGACCCAACAAGAGACCCAGTACTTC. It codes for CASSERTQQETQYF.

At least ten counts were recorded for this clonotype. The chain employs TRBV18 and TRBJ1-1, with D hard to call. Germline values: CDR1 KGHSH, CDR2 LQKENI. The CDR3 sequence is 14 residues long. V lost 3 bases and J lost 3, with 11 bases in between. CDR3 sequence: CASSPKEGHTEAFF. The CDR3 DNA sequence: TGTGCCAGCTCACCCAAAGAAGGGCACACTGAAGCTTTCTTT.

The rearrangement joins TRBV20-1 to TRBJ2-3; either TRBD1 or TRBD2 may fit D (6 bases each). This CDR3 contains 13 residues. Trimming took off 4 bases at V and 6 bases at J, with 14 bases between the two ends. Looked up from germline, CDR1 is DFQATT and CDR2 is SNEGSKA (reference sequence). In DNA form, the CDR3 reads TGCAGTGCTATGGATCGGAGGGGGGATACGCAGTATTTT. It translates to CSAMDRRGDTQYF.

The sample holds a few counts of this clonotype. The rearrangement joins TRBV7-2 to TRBJ1-1; the D is unclear. V shed 3 bases and J shed 10 bases, with 12 bases lying between them. Germline CDR1 SGHTA, CDR2 FQGNSA. The CDR3 spans 12 residues. The DNA of the CDR3 is TGTGCCAGCAGCTTTCGGCGGGGAGGAGCTTTCTTT. This translates into CASSFRRGGAFF. Together with reference TRBV7-2 and TRBJ1-1, the CDR3 gives the full variable domain: GAGVSQSPSNKVTEKGKDVELRCDPISGHTALYWYRQSLGQGLEFLIYFQGNSAPDKSGLPSDRFSAERTGGSVSTLTIQRTQQEDSAVYLCASSFRRGGAFFGQGTRLTVV.

The sample holds many counts of this clonotype. The V and J genes are TRBV12-3 or TRBV12-4 and TRBJ2-7; either TRBD1 or TRBD2 may supply D (5 bases each). V lost 8 bases to trimming and J lost 5 bases, with 22 bases between them. The CDR3 is made up of 15 amino acids. The CDR3 DNA reads TGTGCCAGCTTGAGGGGCGGACGAGGTAACGACGAGCAGTACTTC. Translating gives CASLRGGRGNDEQYF.

This clonotype came up many times. The CDR3 loop reads CASSNHLAREHPRDEQFF. DNA for the CDR3: TGTGCCAGCAGCAACCACCTAGCGCGGGAGCATCCAAGGGATGAGCAGTTCTTC. V gene TRBV21-1 combines with J gene TRBJ2-1; whether TRBD2, the table's D call, matches the DNA was not checked. TRBV21-1 is an annotated pseudogene. CDR3 length: 18 amino acids.

This clonotype was counted many times. The chain employs TRBV7-3 and TRBJ2-2, with D perhaps TRBD2 (6 bases). The germline CDR1 and CDR2 sequences are SGHTA and FQGTGA. The V gene lost 2 bases and the J gene lost 4 bases, with 11 bases spanning the gap. The CDR3 consists of 15 residues. This chain's CDR3 is CASSLGSGPTGELFF. The CDR3 DNA sequence: TGTGCCAGCAGCTTAGGTAGCGGACCCACCGGGGAGCTGTTTTTT.

V gene TRBV6-6 combines with J gene TRBJ2-7; 12 bases map to TRBD1. V lost 6 bases and J lost 4; bases outside the gene matches: 13. Germline CDR1 MNHNY, CDR2 SVGAGI (reference sequence). The CDR3 spans 17 residues. CDR3 region: CASSPGGDRGLWYEQYF. As DNA, the CDR3 is TGTGCCAGCAGCCCCGGAGGGGACAGGGGGCTTTGGTACGAGCAGTACTTC.

This rearrangement joins TRBV6-5 to TRBJ1-5; 7 bases match TRBD1. The germline CDR1 and CDR2 sequences are MNHEY and SVGAGI. The length of the CDR3 is 15 residues. J gave up 5 bases and V 0 bases, and 4 bases lay outside the gene matches. The CDR3 sequence: CASSYSTGTDQPQHF. DNA of the CDR3: TGTGCCAGCAGTTACTCGACCGGGACAGATCAGCCCCAGCATTTT.

Turning to this clonotype: It may be a read error: a sequence one base away is much more abundant. This chain connects TRBV11-1 to TRBJ2-1, with 7 bases lining up with TRBD2. This CDR3 comprises 15 residues. Germline V gene data show CDR1 as SGHAT and CDR2 as FQDESV (reference sequence). The ends lost 4 bases at V and 4 bases at J; junction bases unmatched: 7. The CDR3 loop is CASSYLGLEYNEQFF. The DNA of the CDR3 is TGTGCCAGCAGCTACCTTGGACTAGAATACAATGAGCAGTTCTTC.

This clonotype has ten or more counts. The CDR3 DNA reads TGTGCCAGCAGCCAAGATCTTAGGCAGCCTCGGGAGACCCAGTACTTC. Translation: CASSQDLRQPRETQYF. The genes are TRBV14 and TRBJ2-5; unclear D gene. The CDR3 runs 16 residues. Between the trimmed V and J ends, which lost 0 bases and 5 bases, there was a span of 16 bases. Germline loops: CDR1 SGHDN, CDR2 FVKESK.

Ten or more counts support this clonotype. The chain uses TRBV10-3 and TRBJ2-7, with 8 bases fitting TRBD1. The CDR3 consists of 16 residues. J gave up 2 bases and V 2 bases, and 8 bases lay outside the gene matches. Germline lookup yields CDR1 ENHRY and CDR2 SYGVKD. The CDR3 loop reads CAISEASGTGAYEQYF. For the CDR3, the DNA is TGTGCCATCAGTGAGGCCTCCGGGACAGGAGCCTACGAGCAGTACTTC.

This clonotype was detected many times. The rearrangement joins TRBV3-1 to TRBJ2-6; D unresolved. The CDR3 has 15 residues. The V end was cut by 5 bases, the J end by 0 bases, with 8 bases between. From germline, CDR1 is LGHDT and CDR2 YNNKEL (reference sequence). CDR3 amino acids: CASSNSVSGANVLTF. CDR3 DNA sequence: TGTGCCAGCAGCAACTCGGTCTCTGGGGCCAACGTCCTGACTTTC. The complete variable domain, with remaining parts taken from reference TRBV3-1 and TRBJ2-6, reads DTAVSQTPKYLVTQMGNDKSIKCEQNLGHDTMYWYKQDSKKFLKIMFSYNNKELIINETVPNRFSPKSPDKAHLNLHINSLELGDSAVYFCASSNSVSGANVLTFGAGSRLTVL.

The chain links TRBV5-4 to TRBJ2-5, with D perhaps matching TRBD2 (5 bases). The CDR3 sequence is 15 residues long. Germline-derived CDR1 and CDR2 are SGHNT and YYREEE (reference sequence). Trimming took 4 bases from V and 0 from J, leaving 13 bases between them. CDR3 in DNA: TGTGCCAGCAGCCCCACCCGGGGATACCAAGAGACCCAGTACTTC. Protein product: CASSPTRGYQETQYF.

The V and J genes are TRBV20-1 and TRBJ1-1, with D unclear. The germline CDR1 and CDR2 sequences are DFQATT and SNEGSKA (reference sequence). There are 13 residues in the CDR3. With 3 bases removed from V and 0 bases from J, the gap between germline ends came to 8 bases. The CDR3 here is CSARVSVNTEAFF. Here the CDR3 DNA reads TGCAGTGCTAGGGTTTCCGTGAACACTGAAGCTTTCTTT.

V and J are TRBV9 and TRBJ1-1, with 7 bases aligning to TRBD1. The ends lost 3 bases at V and 2 bases at J; junction bases unmatched: 4. Germline V lookup: CDR1 SGDLS, CDR2 YYNGEE. The CDR3 loop spans 14 amino acids. The CDR3: CASSAGTVNTEAFF. In nucleotides, the CDR3 is TGTGCCAGCAGCGCCGGGACAGTAAACACTGAAGCTTTCTTT.